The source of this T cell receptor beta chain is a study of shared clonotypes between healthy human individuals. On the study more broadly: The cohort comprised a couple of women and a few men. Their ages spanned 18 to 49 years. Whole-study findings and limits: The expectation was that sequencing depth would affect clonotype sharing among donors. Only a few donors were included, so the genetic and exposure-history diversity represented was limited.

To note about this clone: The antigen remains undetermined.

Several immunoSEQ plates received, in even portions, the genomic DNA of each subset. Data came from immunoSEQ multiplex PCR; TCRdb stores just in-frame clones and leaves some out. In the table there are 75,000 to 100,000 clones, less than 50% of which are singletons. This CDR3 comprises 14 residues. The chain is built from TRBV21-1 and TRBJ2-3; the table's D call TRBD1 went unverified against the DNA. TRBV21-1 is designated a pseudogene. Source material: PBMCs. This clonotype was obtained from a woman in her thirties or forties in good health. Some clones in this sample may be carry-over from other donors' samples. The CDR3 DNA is TGTGCCAGCAGCGACAGGGTAGGCACAGATACGCAGTATTTT. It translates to CASSDRVGTDTQYF.